What follows is one T cell receptor beta chain and its context. Its antigen is as yet unknown. The data were taken from a study of T cell repertoires in cytomegalovirus infection. The CDR3 runs 16 residues. Germline assignment: CDR1 SGHAT and CDR2 FQDESV (reference sequence). The germline V and J ends were trimmed by 5 bases and 0 bases, with 16 bases remaining between them. Each CDR3 protein gets one entry after TCRdb re-called the reads with MiXCR. The sample has about 340,000 distinct CDR3 sequences, almost 30% seen once. The J gene is TRBJ1-1, the V gene TRBV11-1; no definite D call. This TCR derives from a human donor in good health (CMV status not recorded). Some clones in this sample may be carry-over from other donors' samples. The sample was cultured PBMCs, taken from culture after CMV antigen stimulation. The CDR3 reads CASSQTVGSMNTEAFF. The CDR3 DNA follows: TGTGCCAGCAGCCAAACAGTGGGCTCAATGAACACTGAAGCTTTCTTT.